The clone carrying this T cell receptor beta chain was recorded a few times. Its target is not known. The data derive from a study of cytomegalovirus exposure and HLA in healthy donors. Study at large: HLA-typed donors contributed about 85 million unique TCRs, which were held in an early data release. Study-wide points: Relative to the approximately 700-donor mean, N-insertions were reportedly fewer in an Asian-associated ancestry cluster in a later analysis. As a later analysis showed, a missense DCLRE1C variant was linked to trimming of TCR beta V- and J-genes.

The CDR3 contains 15 residues. Germline V gene sequence: CDR1 WNHNN, CDR2 SYGVQD (reference sequence). V was cut by 4 bases and J by 5 bases, with 15 bases left in between. PCR used 60 Vbeta primers and 13 Jbeta primers. This table comes from immunoSEQ multiplex PCR, and its TCRdb copy is limited to in-frame clones, with some not included. The profile covers 180,000 or so clones, with 78% appearing a single time and 2.5% to 3% taken by the ten largest. The chain has TRBV10-1 and TRBJ2-1; D uncertain. Sample: PBMCs. The TCR comes from a female donor in good health and CMV-seronegative. The CDR3 protein is CASSGAPPWNNEQFF. CDR3 sequence (DNA): TGCGCCAGCAGTGGGGCACCCCCGTGGAACAATGAGCAGTTCTTC.